The clone carrying this TCR beta chain was detected only once. This sample is drawn from a study of cytomegalovirus exposure and HLA in healthy donors. V shed 5 bases and J 6 bases; nucleotides not matched to a gene: 21. Germline values: CDR1 SGHTA, CDR2 FQGNSA. This CDR3 is 18 amino acids long. Generated by immunoSEQ multiplex PCR, the TCRdb table keeps only in-frame clones and is missing some. Among 56,000 or so clones listed, around 94% were seen once. The chain has TRBV7-2 and TRBJ1-2; 7 bases agree with TRBD1. Input material: PBMCs. The TCR sequence derives from a man younger than 30 in good health and CMV-seronegative. The CDR3 region is CASSPNPGQSPGLHGYTF. DNA of the CDR3: TGTGCCAGCAGCCCCAATCCGGGACAGTCGCCGGGGTTGCATGGCTACACCTTC. Together with reference TRBV7-2 and TRBJ1-2, the CDR3 gives the full variable domain: GAGVSQSPSNKVTEKGKDVELRCDPISGHTALYWYRQSLGQGLEFLIYFQGNSAPDKSGLPSDRFSAERTGGSVSTLTIQRTQQEDSAVYLCASSPNPGQSPGLHGYTFGSGTRLTVV.